The present T cell receptor (beta chain) was sequenced within a study of lung T cells in sarcoidosis with Löfgren's syndrome. This clonotype was detected many times. Its matching antigen is unknown. Study-wide results and limits: Sarcoidosis antigen recognition was only suggested, antigen unidentified. Löfgren's syndrome patients reportedly showed greatest TRAV12-1 and TRBV2 expansion versus controls. Multiple Löfgren's syndrome patients reportedly shared TRAV12-1 and TRBV2 CDR3 motifs.

The CDR3 sequence is 15 residues long. Looked up from germline, CDR1 is MNHNS and CDR2 is SASEGT. V lost 1 base to trimming and J lost 1 base, with 10 bases between them. TCRdb reanalysed the reads using MiXCR and keeps one entry per CDR3 protein. Of 50,000 to 65,000 distinct CDR3 sequences detected, 21% appear once; the ten largest clones hold 2% to 2.5%. Sequences were obtained from CD4+ T cells from PBMCs. V is TRBV6-1 and J is TRBJ1-2; no reliable D call. This receptor was identified in a human donor with sarcoidosis (Löfgren's syndrome or another form), or a control subject (not recorded which). Here the CDR3 DNA reads TGTGCCAGCAGTGAAGGGCTCAGGAGTAACTATGGCTACACCTTC. Its translation: CASSEGLRSNYGYTF.